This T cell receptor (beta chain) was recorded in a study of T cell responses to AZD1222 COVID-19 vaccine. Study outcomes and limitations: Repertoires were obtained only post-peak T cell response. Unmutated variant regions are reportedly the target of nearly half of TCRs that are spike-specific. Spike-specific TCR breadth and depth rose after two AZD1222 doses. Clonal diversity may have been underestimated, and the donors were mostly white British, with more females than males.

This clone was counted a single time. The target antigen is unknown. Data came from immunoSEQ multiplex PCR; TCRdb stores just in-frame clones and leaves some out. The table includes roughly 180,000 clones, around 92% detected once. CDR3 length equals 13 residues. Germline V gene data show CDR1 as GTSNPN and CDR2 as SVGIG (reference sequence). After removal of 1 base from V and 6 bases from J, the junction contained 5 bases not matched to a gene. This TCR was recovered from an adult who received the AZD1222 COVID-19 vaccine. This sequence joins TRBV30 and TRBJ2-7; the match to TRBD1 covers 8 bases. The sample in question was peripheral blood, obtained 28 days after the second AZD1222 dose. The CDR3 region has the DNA TGTGCCTGGAGTGCGACAGGGGCAGGCGAGCAGTACTTC. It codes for CAWSATGAGEQYF.